This T cell receptor beta chain was sequenced for a study of shared clonotypes between healthy human individuals. As handled by the study authors: As immunoSEQ supplied junction-only sequences (without quality scores), filtering differed. The table came from immunoSEQ multiplex PCR; TCRdb's copy has only in-frame clones and leaves some out. From that table come the V and J calls and clone size; the DNA was used to work out D and trimming. The profile shows millions of clones, roughly 96% of them singletons. The V segment lost 0 bases and the J segment 15 bases; nucleotides outside the gene matches: 14. This CDR3 has 15 amino acids. The germline V gene encodes CDR1 GTSNPN and CDR2 SVGIG (reference sequence).

This chain uses TRBV30 with TRBJ1-6; TRBD1 agrees at 7 bases. Sequenced: naive CD4+ T cells sorted from blood. The subset: CD45RA+ positively selected. The sequence came from a man younger than 35 in good health. CDR3: CAWSVFDRDSVVLHF. Written as DNA, the CDR3 is TGTGCCTGGAGTGTATTTGACAGGGACTCAGTGGTCCTCCACTTT.